These T cell receptor beta chains were read from a single sample in a study of blood T cell repertoires in COVID-19. Only in-frame clones appear in the TCRdb table, and some are missing; sequencing was by immunoSEQ multiplex PCR. Here the sample spans 150,000 or so clones, around 83% being singletons. The sample consisted of peripheral blood. These receptor sequences come from a woman aged 55-75 years with COVID-19, enrolled during active disease. Each CDR3 is given with its conserved first and last residue. The D gene is left open where the match is weak. Size is stated for part of the rows, as once, few or many counts, or as a class when the clone is expanded.

v_gene: TRBV24-1
abundance: -
d_gene: TRBD1
j_gene: TRBJ2-1
CDR3aa: CATSDFNRGLSNEQFF
CDR3nt: TGTGCCACCAGTGATTTTAACAGGGGGCTAAGCAATGAGCAGTTCTTC

v_gene: TRBV6-1
abundance: -
d_gene: -
j_gene: TRBJ1-2
CDR3aa: CASSEGGRSDGYTF
CDR3nt: TGTGCCAGCAGTGAAGGTGGCAGGTCGGATGGCTACACCTTC

v_gene: TRBV15
abundance: once
d_gene: TRBD2
j_gene: TRBJ2-4
CDR3aa: CATRRGTSDSIGAKNIQYF
CDR3nt: TGTGCCACCAGGAGAGGGACTAGCGACTCTATAGGAGCCAAAAACATTCAGTACTTC

v_gene: TRBV28
abundance: -
d_gene: -
j_gene: TRBJ1-2
CDR3aa: CASNTEDGYGYTF
CDR3nt: TGTGCCAGCAACACAGAAGACGGTTATGGCTACACCTTC

v_gene: TRBV12-3/TRBV12-4
abundance: -
d_gene: -
j_gene: TRBJ2-1
CDR3aa: CASSTTGKNEQFF
CDR3nt: TGTGCCAGCAGCACCACAGGGAAGAATGAGCAGTTCTTC

v_gene: TRBV5-1
abundance: -
d_gene: TRBD1
j_gene: TRBJ1-6
CDR3aa: CASSLEGARGSPLHF
CDR3nt: TGCGCCAGCAGCTTGGAGGGGGCCCGGGGGTCACCCCTCCACTTT

v_gene: TRBV29-1
abundance: few
d_gene: TRBD1
j_gene: TRBJ1-4
CDR3aa: CSVEARDRDEKLFF
CDR3nt: TGCAGCGTTGAAGCGCGGGACAGGGATGAAAAACTGTTTTTT

v_gene: TRBV2
abundance: -
d_gene: TRBD2
j_gene: TRBJ2-5
CDR3aa: CASSGELAGQTQYF
CDR3nt: TGTGCCAGCAGTGGTGAGCTAGCGGGACAGACCCAGTACTTC

v_gene: TRBV6-5
abundance: -
d_gene: -
j_gene: TRBJ1-2
CDR3aa: CASSRGPLRNGYTF
CDR3nt: TGTGCCAGCAGCAGGGGTCCGCTGCGAAATGGCTACACCTTC

v_gene: TRBV18
abundance: -
d_gene: -
j_gene: TRBJ2-7
CDR3aa: CASSPRASGSSYEQYF
CDR3nt: TGTGCCAGCTCACCGAGGGCCAGCGGAAGCTCCTACGAGCAGTACTTC

v_gene: TRBV18
abundance: -
d_gene: -
j_gene: TRBJ1-1
CDR3aa: CASSARGGNTEAFF
CDR3nt: TGTGCCAGCTCCGCACGGGGGGGAAACACTGAAGCTTTCTTT

v_gene: TRBV6-2/TRBV6-3
abundance: -
d_gene: TRBD1
j_gene: TRBJ2-7
CDR3aa: CASCSWGTGSYEQYF
CDR3nt: TGTGCCAGCTGTTCTTGGGGGACAGGGTCCTACGAGCAGTACTTC

v_gene: TRBV9
abundance: -
d_gene: -
j_gene: TRBJ1-1
CDR3aa: CASSVTQGIGNTEAFF
CDR3nt: TGTGCCAGCAGCGTTACGCAGGGCATCGGGAACACTGAAGCTTTCTTT

v_gene: TRBV5-5
abundance: -
d_gene: -
j_gene: TRBJ2-2
CDR3aa: CASNRAWSGTGELFF
CDR3nt: TGTGCCAGCAACCGTGCTTGGTCGGGCACCGGGGAGCTGTTTTTT

v_gene: TRBV11-3
abundance: once
d_gene: TRBD1
j_gene: TRBJ1-3
CDR3aa: CASSADRAGNTIYF
CDR3nt: TGTGCCAGCAGCGCGGACAGGGCTGGAAACACCATATATTTT

v_gene: TRBV9
abundance: once
d_gene: TRBD1
j_gene: TRBJ2-2
CDR3aa: CASSPGDKGAGGELFF
CDR3nt: TGTGCCAGCAGCCCCGGAGATAAGGGGGCTGGCGGGGAGCTGTTTTTT